The rows below give T cell receptor beta chains drawn from one sample of a study of T cell responses to AZD1222 COVID-19 vaccine. Assay used: immunoSEQ multiplex PCR; TCRdb lists only in-frame clones, some missing. The data show 95,000 to 110,000 clones, about 90% seen once. Sample: peripheral blood, taken 28 days after the second AZD1222 dose. The receptor source for this set is an adult who received the AZD1222 COVID-19 vaccine. Each CDR3 is given with its conserved first and last residue. A D gene is named only where the DNA matches it firmly. Clone sizes are given selectively: once, few, many, or a class where the clone is expanded.

TRBD1 | TRBJ1-5 | TRBV11-2 | NA | CASSPEVTGANQPQHF | TGTGCCAGCAGCCCCGAGGTGACAGGGGCCAATCAGCCCCAGCATTTT
NA | TRBJ1-4 | TRBV2 | NA | CASSEYWLANEKLFF | TGTGCCAGCAGTGAATATTGGCTAGCTAATGAAAAACTGTTTTTT
NA | TRBJ2-1 | TRBV7-2 | NA | CASSLDPGPYNEQFF | TGTGCCAGCAGTCTCGATCCTGGTCCCTACAATGAGCAGTTCTTC
NA | TRBJ2-7 | TRBV18 | NA | CASSRTADPRQYF | TGTGCCAGCTCCCGGACAGCGGACCCCAGGCAGTACTTC
NA | TRBJ2-1 | TRBV24-1 | NA | CATSARVNEQFF | TGTGCCACCAGTGCCAGAGTCAATGAGCAGTTCTTC
NA | TRBJ2-2 | TRBV2 | NA | CASRGDRNTGELFF | TGTGCCAGCAGAGGAGACAGAAACACCGGGGAGCTGTTTTTT
TRBD1 | TRBJ1-4 | TRBV30 | NA | CASGQKNEKLFF | TGTGCCTCGGGACAGAAGAATGAAAAACTGTTTTTT
TRBD2 | TRBJ2-1 | TRBV6-2/TRBV6-3 | NA | CASSYYPRGAGGFDEQFF | TGTGCCAGCAGTTACTATCCGCGGGGGGCGGGAGGTTTCGATGAGCAGTTCTTC
NA | TRBJ1-2 | TRBV13 | NA | CASSSTLLKYGYTF | TGTGCCAGCAGCTCGACATTACTAAAGTATGGCTACACCTTC
NA | TRBJ1-1 | TRBV4-1 | NA | CASSLPNGGKPEAFF | TGCGCCAGCAGCCTCCCGAATGGGGGCAAGCCTGAAGCTTTCTTT
NA | TRBJ2-7 | TRBV2 | NA | CASSKVGLTYEQYF | TGTGCCAGTTCAAAGGTGGGGCTTACCTACGAGCAGTACTTC
NA | TRBJ1-3 | TRBV6-5 | once | CASSRDGPPGNTIYF | TGTGCCAGCAGTCGGGACGGGCCTCCTGGAAACACCATATATTTT
NA | TRBJ1-1 | TRBV5-1 | NA | CASRAKLNTEAFF | TGCGCCAGCAGAGCCAAATTGAACACTGAAGCTTTCTTT
NA | TRBJ1-2 | TRBV6-5 | NA | CASSYAGPGRGYTF | TGTGCCAGCAGTTACGCAGGGCCGGGGCGAGGCTACACCTTC
TRBD2 | TRBJ2-7 | TRBV19 | NA | CASSSGGVREQYF | TGTGCCAGTAGTAGCGGGGGGGTTCGGGAGCAGTACTTC
NA | TRBJ1-2 | TRBV5-6 | NA | CASSEPRGLNGYTF | TGTGCCAGCAGCGAACCTAGAGGTTTGAATGGCTACACCTTC
NA | TRBJ2-5 | TRBV25-1 | NA | CASSVGTRVRETQYF | TGTGCCAGCAGTGTAGGGACTCGCGTCAGGGAGACCCAGTACTTC
NA | TRBJ2-7 | TRBV7-2 | NA | CASSLSRVTEQYF | TGTGCCAGCAGCTTGAGCAGGGTTACCGAGCAGTACTTC
NA | TRBJ1-2 | TRBV9 | NA | CASSVGGEIDYGYTF | TGTGCCAGCAGCGTAGGGGGGGAGATCGACTATGGCTACACCTTC
NA | TRBJ1-5 | TRBV5-5 | NA | CASSSRPVSNSNQPQHF | TGTGCCAGCAGCTCGAGACCGGTATCGAATAGCAATCAGCCCCAGCATTTT
NA | TRBJ2-2 | TRBV15 | NA | CATSRRGDTGELFF | TGTGCCACCAGCAGACGGGGAGACACCGGGGAGCTGTTTTTT
NA | TRBJ1-5 | TRBV3-1/TRBV3-2 | NA | CASSQGEQPQHF | TGTGCCAGCAGCCAGGGCGAGCAGCCCCAGCATTTT
TRBD2 | TRBJ2-5 | TRBV19 | NA | CASSTRESRETQYF | TGTGCCAGTAGTACGCGGGAGTCACGAGAGACCCAGTACTTC
NA | TRBJ1-3 | TRBV7-9 | NA | CASNQGFSGNTIYF | TGTGCCAGTAATCAGGGGTTCTCTGGAAACACCATATATTTT
NA | TRBJ1-2 | TRBV30 | NA | CAWSVVLNYGYTF | TGTGCCTGGAGTGTAGTCCTGAACTATGGCTACACCTTC
NA | TRBJ1-4 | TRBV11-2 | NA | CASSLGGVKLFF | TGTGCCAGCAGCTTAGGAGGCGTGAAACTGTTTTTT
TRBD1 | TRBJ1-1 | TRBV19 | NA | CASSIGTGHTEAFF | TGTGCCAGTAGTATAGGGACAGGGCACACTGAAGCTTTCTTT
NA | TRBJ1-6 | TRBV6-5 | NA | CASSYGGVEAPLHF | TGTGCCAGCAGTTACGGGGGGGTCGAGGCACCCCTCCACTTT
NA | TRBJ2-7 | TRBV7-9 | few | CASSSPLGASYEQYF | TGTGCCAGCAGCTCCCCTCTGGGGGCGTCCTACGAGCAGTACTTC
NA | TRBJ1-3 | TRBV27 | NA | CASSLRGGSGNTIYF | TGTGCCAGCAGTCTACGGGGTGGCTCTGGAAACACCATATATTTT
NA | TRBJ1-6 | TRBV19 | NA | CASSMGNSPLHF | TGTGCCAGTAGTATGGGGAATTCACCCCTCCACTTT
TRBD2 | TRBJ2-1 | TRBV6-4 | few | CASSDSSGGANEQFF | TGTGCCAGCAGTGACTCTAGCGGGGGGGCAAATGAGCAGTTCTTC
TRBD1 | TRBJ1-2 | TRBV28 | once | CASSALLGGQVRTNYGYTF | TGTGCCAGCAGCGCCCTGCTTGGGGGACAGGTCCGAACAAACTATGGCTACACCTTC
NA | TRBJ2-1 | TRBV27 | NA | CASSLVAPSSYNEQFF | TGTGCCAGCAGTCTTGTGGCGCCGAGCTCCTACAATGAGCAGTTCTTC
TRBD2 | TRBJ2-7 | TRBV7-6 | NA | CASSLASGGHTYEQYF | TGTGCCAGCAGCTTAGCCAGCGGGGGGCACACCTACGAGCAGTACTTC
NA | TRBJ1-2 | TRBV10-3 | NA | CAISESNLGGYTF | TGTGCCATCAGTGAGTCGAACCTGGGGGGCTACACCTTC
NA | TRBJ2-2 | TRBV15 | NA | CATSRVRGGELFF | TGTGCCACCAGCAGAGTTCGGGGTGGGGAGCTGTTTTTT
TRBD2 | TRBJ2-1 | TRBV28 | NA | CASSLPGLAGNNEQFF | TGTGCCAGCAGTTTACCGGGACTAGCGGGGAACAATGAGCAGTTCTTC
NA | TRBJ1-1 | TRBV2 | NA | CASTWGGNTEAFF | TGTGCCAGCACCTGGGGAGGGAACACTGAAGCTTTCTTT
NA | TRBJ1-1 | TRBV10-3 | NA | CAISKGGSTEAFF | TGTGCCATCAGCAAAGGTGGGTCCACTGAAGCTTTCTTT
TRBD2 | TRBJ2-1 | TRBV5-1 | NA | CASSPLAGGSYNEQFF | TGCGCCAGCAGCCCACTAGCGGGGGGATCCTACAATGAGCAGTTCTTC
NA | TRBJ1-4 | TRBV4-2 | NA | CASSLGREEKLFF | TGTGCCAGCAGCCTTGGCCGGGAGGAAAAACTGTTTTTT
TRBD2 | TRBJ2-1 | TRBV9 | once | CASSAGGTYNEQFF | TGTGCCAGCAGTGCGGGGGGTACCTACAATGAGCAGTTCTTC
NA | TRBJ1-3 | TRBV7-8 | NA | CASSLVSSGNTIYF | TGTGCCAGCAGCTTAGTGTCCTCTGGAAACACCATATATTTT
NA | TRBJ2-7 | TRBV24-1 | NA | CATSDPWGESYEQYF | TGTGCCACCAGTGATCCCTGGGGGGAATCCTACGAGCAGTACTTC